The 21 T cell receptor beta chains given below trace back to one sample, sequenced in a study of response to subunit inactivated influenza vaccine. TCRdb called the RT-PCR reads again in MiXCR, with one record for every CDR3 protein. The table shows 500,000 to 650,000 distinct CDR3 sequences, with 7.6% occurring only once. Sequenced here: PBMCs from blood, sampled around 25 months after vaccination. The receptor source for this set is a man aged 50-75 years who received an inactivated influenza vaccine.

The genes are TRBV5-8 and TRBJ2-7; the D gene could be TRBD1 or TRBD2 (5 bases each). The CDR3 is 12 amino acids. CDR1 and CDR2 (germline): SGHTS, YDEGEE. The V end was cut by 7 bases, the J end by 6 bases, with 14 bases between. The CDR3 nucleotides are TGTGCCAGCCTCGGGGCCTGGAGCGAGCAGTACTTC. Protein: CASLGAWSEQYF. The variable domain in full, with the rest retrieved from reference TRBV5-8 and TRBJ2-7, is EAGVTQSPTHLIKTRGQQATLRCSPISGHTSVYWYQQALGLGLQFLLWYDEGEERNRGNFPPRFSGRQFPNYSSELNVNALELEDSALYLCASLGAWSEQYFGPGTRLTVT.

The chain joins TRBV6-1 to TRBJ1-1; D unclear. Trimming took 3 bases from V and 1 from J, leaving 12 bases between them. CDR1 is MNHNS and CDR2 is SASEGT in the germline V gene. This CDR3 has 15 amino acids. The CDR3 DNA sequence: TGTGCCAGCAGTGATCGTGGCAGGAGGAACACTGAAGCTTTCTTT. Translation: CASSDRGRRNTEAFF.

This clonotype appeared a few times. The chain uses TRBV20-1 and TRBJ2-1; D unclear. This CDR3 has 14 amino acids. Between the trimmed V and J ends, which lost 6 bases and 4 bases, there was a span of 16 bases. Germline CDR1 DFQATT, CDR2 SNEGSKA (reference sequence). CDR3 protein: CSARRQHGYNEQFF. The CDR3 DNA is TGCAGTGCGCGCCGGCAACACGGTTACAATGAGCAGTTCTTC.

This clonotype occurred many times. The gene calls are TRBV29-1 and TRBJ2-1; either TRBD1 or TRBD2 may fit D (5 bases each). The length of the CDR3 is 15 residues. The germline V gene has CDR1 SQVTM and CDR2 ANQGSEA. Deletions cut 2 bases from V and 6 bases from J, with 17 bases between. The CDR3 protein is CSVEKAKGRRNEQFF. The CDR3 DNA is TGCAGCGTTGAAAAGGCTAAGGGACGACGCAATGAGCAGTTCTTC.

The chain employs TRBV4-2 and TRBJ2-2; 8 bases match TRBD1. The CDR3 totals 17 residues. Germline V lookup: CDR1 LGHNA, CDR2 YNFKEQ. With V trimmed by 0 bases and J by 5 bases, 8 bases remained unmatched. CDR3 in amino acids: CASSQEGTGRWTGELFF. For the CDR3, the DNA is TGTGCCAGCAGCCAAGAGGGGACAGGTCGGTGGACCGGGGAGCTGTTTTTT.

The gene calls are TRBV28 and TRBJ1-1; D is perhaps TRBD1 (6 bases). Per the germline V gene, CDR1 is MDHEN and CDR2 is SYDVKM. The V end was cut by 5 bases, the J end by 6 bases, with 13 bases between. CDR3 length: 13 residues. CDR3 DNA: TGTGCCAGCAGTGCCCAGGGGAGATCTGAAGCTTTCTTT. Translating gives CASSAQGRSEAFF.

The rearrangement uses TRBV7-2 and TRBJ2-5, with 16 bases lining up with TRBD2. Germline V lookup: CDR1 SGHTA, CDR2 FQGNSA. CDR3 length: 13 residues. With V trimmed by 3 bases and J by 14 bases, 3 bases remained unmatched. The CDR3 spells CASSLGLAGGPYF. In DNA, the CDR3 is TGTGCCAGCAGCTTGGGACTAGCGGGGGGGCCTTACTTC.

The sample holds many counts of this clonotype. This sequence joins TRBV5-1 and TRBJ1-5; no firm D call. The ends were cut back, 7 bases at V and 5 bases at J, with 16 bases in the middle. Germline CDR1 SGHRS, CDR2 YFSETQ. The CDR3 runs to 14 residues. The CDR3 region is CASRPSLGDQPQHF. The CDR3 nucleotides read TGCGCCAGCCGGCCGAGCCTCGGGGATCAGCCCCAGCATTTT.

This rearrangement joins TRBV20-1 to TRBJ1-5, with D possibly matching TRBD1 (5 bases). The CDR3 sequence is 14 residues long. The V end was cut by 0 bases, the J end by 6 bases, with 12 bases between. Per germline, CDR1 DFQATT and CDR2 SNEGSKA (reference sequence). CDR3 DNA sequence: TGCAGTGCTAGAGATCAGAGGGGTGTTCAGCCCCAGCATTTT. It codes for CSARDQRGVQPQHF.

Ten or more counts support this clonotype. V and J are TRBV11-2 and TRBJ1-1, with TRBD1 matching over 7 bases. The CDR3 has 14 amino acids. CDR1 is SGHAT and CDR2 is FQNNGV in the germline V gene. J was trimmed by 5 bases and V by 1 base; bases with no gene match: 4. This CDR3 is CASSLGTGVTEAFF. The CDR3 DNA sequence: TGTGCCAGCAGCTTAGGCACAGGGGTAACTGAAGCTTTCTTT.

In this sample, this clonotype turned up a few times. V gene TRBV4-3 combines with J gene TRBJ2-3, with 8 bases fitting TRBD1. Unmatched junction bases numbered 7, after V lost 1 base and J lost 4 bases. The length of the CDR3 is 16 residues. Germline values: CDR1 LGHNA, CDR2 YSLEER. The CDR3: CASSQGDRGGADTQYF. The CDR3 coding sequence is TGCGCCAGCAGCCAAGGAGACAGGGGAGGCGCAGATACGCAGTATTTT.

The rearrangement uses TRBV7-9 and TRBJ2-1; D is possibly TRBD2 (6 bases). Germline loops: CDR1 SEHNR, CDR2 FQNEAQ (reference sequence). The V end was cut by 1 base, the J end by 9 bases, with 16 bases between. The CDR3 has 15 amino acids. CDR3 sequence: CASSLGPSVGGEQFF. DNA for the CDR3: TGTGCCAGCAGCTTAGGACCTTCGGTGGGGGGTGAGCAGTTCTTC.

This clonotype has a handful of counts. The rearrangement joins TRBV7-2 to TRBJ2-1; D is ambiguous. The germline CDR1 and CDR2 sequences are SGHTA and FQGNSA. V was cut by 5 bases and J by 2 bases, with 13 bases left in between. The CDR3 length is 15 residues. As DNA, the CDR3 is TGTGCCAGCAGCCCCCTCGACGGCCCCTACAATGAGCAGTTCTTC. This translates into CASSPLDGPYNEQFF.

This clonotype appeared many times. CDR3 DNA sequence: TGTGCCACCAGTGGAGGGGCGGGAGGGGAGCAGTTCTTC. Translation: CATSGGAGGEQFF. The V gene is TRBV24-1, the J gene TRBJ2-1; 9 nucleotides line up with TRBD2. Germline V gene lookup returns CDR1 KGHDR and CDR2 SFDVKD. The CDR3 runs 13 residues. The J segment lost 10 bases and the V segment lost 5 bases, leaving 5 bases of the junction unmatched.

This clonotype was detected ten times or more. The V gene is TRBV7-9, the J gene TRBJ1-6, with no clear D. This CDR3 contains 15 residues. The V end lost 8 bases, the J end lost 0 bases, and 11 bases lay between the germline ends. Germline V gene data show CDR1 as SEHNR and CDR2 as FQNEAQ (reference sequence). CDR3 loop: CASGGDSSYNSPLHF. The CDR3 region has the DNA TGTGCCAGCGGCGGAGATAGCTCCTATAATTCACCCCTCCACTTT.

This clonotype has a count of ten or more. The genes are TRBV20-1 and TRBJ2-3, with a tentative D call TRBD2 (7 bases). CDR1 is DFQATT, CDR2 SNEGSKA, per germline (reference sequence). V gave up 3 bases and J gave up 0 bases, with 13 bases separating them. The CDR3 loop spans 15 amino acids. CDR3 nucleotides: TGCAGTGCTAGGGCGGGGGCCACTAGCACAGATACGCAGTATTTT. Protein: CSARAGATSTDTQYF.

This clonotype appeared a few times. This chain links TRBV11-2 with TRBJ2-5; D is ambiguous. Germline CDR1 reads SGHAT; CDR2 reads FQNNGV. This CDR3 region has 14 residues. The V end lost 3 bases, the J end lost 1 base, and 9 bases lay between the germline ends. Here the CDR3 reads CASSLQAFQETQYF. The CDR3 coding sequence is TGTGCCAGCAGCTTGCAGGCTTTCCAAGAGACCCAGTACTTC.

J is TRBJ2-1 and V is TRBV5-1; 7 nucleotides line up with TRBD2. The ends lost 5 bases at V and 2 bases at J; junction bases unmatched: 10. Germline V gene data show CDR1 as SGHRS and CDR2 as YFSETQ. The CDR3 covers 16 residues. This CDR3 is CASSSSGREAYNEQFF. The CDR3 coding sequence is TGCGCCAGCAGTTCTTCTGGGAGGGAGGCCTACAATGAGCAGTTCTTC.

This clonotype was picked up a small number of times. The chain is built from TRBV6-1 and TRBJ1-6; D is unresolved. V was shortened by 5 bases and J by 1 base, with 6 bases between the two germline ends. Germline V lookup: CDR1 MNHNS, CDR2 SASEGT. This CDR3 has 14 residues. The CDR3: CASSTTSYNSPLHF. In DNA, the CDR3 is TGTGCCAGCAGTACGACGTCCTATAATTCACCCCTCCACTTT.

The chain links TRBV6-2 or TRBV6-3 to TRBJ2-1, with D unresolved. CDR3 length: 11 amino acids. Trimming removed 7 bases at V and 13 bases at J, with 14 bases between. CDR1 and CDR2 (germline): MNHEY, SVGEGT. In DNA, the CDR3 is TGTGCCAGCACCTTCGAGTGGGTTCAGTTCTTC. The encoded protein is CASTFEWVQFF.

This clonotype was seen ten or more times. This rearrangement joins TRBV6-1 to TRBJ2-5; TRBD1 is a possible D gene (6 bases). The CDR3 loop spans 16 amino acids. Germline V gives CDR1 MNHNS, CDR2 SASEGT. V dropped 6 bases and J dropped 3 bases, with 20 bases sitting between them. The CDR3 DNA reads TGTGCCAGCAGGGATTCTCACCGGGACACTAAAGAGACCCAGTACTTC. Protein sequence: CASRDSHRDTKETQYF.